The entry below gives a single TCR beta chain sequence along with its context. No cognate antigen has been identified for it. No much larger clonotype is one base removed from it; base qualities were not supplied. These data belong to a study of blood T cell repertoires in COVID-19 (dated by TCRdb to the early 2020s). Turning to the overall study: Collaborator samples came from the United States, Italy and Spain and covered acute and convalescent phases of COVID-19. Samples were obtained from the ongoing ImmuneRACE study (first 160 participants) and from roughly 1,300 subjects provided by 6 global collaborators. Subjects who had been exposed to COVID-19, were actively infected with it, or had recovered from it provided the deeply sampled blood TCRbeta repertoires that made up the dataset. A freely available public database, intended as a resource for researchers studying the immune response to SARS-CoV-2, is where the repertoires were released. The prospective study material was composed of cDNA or gDNA derived from T cells, B-cell-depleted T cells, or PBMCs. The sample metadata nearly always contained a de-identified subject ID, COVID-19 status, age in years and sex. Where available, HLA class I and class II types were obtained from metadata supplied by the sample provider rather than from assay-based typing. Results and caveats for the whole study, not just this receptor: Clinical and demographic metadata were provided uncurated, with the amount varying by source and participant.

The immunoSEQ Assay, a bias-controlled multiplex PCR, was used to amplify TCRbeta CDR3 regions from genomic DNA. In the source study's methods: The number of nucleated cells in each sample was estimated from the amplification of reference gene primers within the assay. Sequence reads were collapsed and filtered to measure the absolute abundance of every unique TCRbeta CDR3 rearrangement. For each sample, productive Simpson clonality was calculated as the square root of Simpson's diversity index over productive rearrangements. The table comes from immuneACCESS by way of TCRdb, which keeps in-frame sequences with V and J called. Part of the clones is missing from these tables; in studies checked, under half for an unresolved V gene and the rest for unknown reasons. That table furnishes V, J and clone size, whereas the DNA furnished D and trimming. This sample is represented by tens of thousands of clones; 81% of them were singletons. Under 30% of the sample is held by the ten biggest clonotypes.

In the germline V gene, CDR1 corresponds to SGHVS and CDR2 to FQNEAQ. The CDR3 measures 14 amino acids from cysteine to phenylalanine. The CDR3 DNA has 42 bases and is translated from base 1. The junction carries 8 bases between V and J, which are trimmed by 1 base and 1 base respectively. Whole blood was collected in K2EDTA tubes by collaborating institutions according to the institutions' own protocols. For TCRbeta analysis, collaborators shipped samples in one of three forms: frozen whole blood, isolated PBMCs, or DNA extracted from either of those sample types. The sequenced sample was peripheral blood. The chain uses TRBV7-8 and TRBJ2-7, with a weak D call of TRBD1 (6 bases match). The sequence was collected from a woman older than 75 with active or convalescent COVID-19. The sequence in DNA is TGTGCCAGCAGCTTAGTTCAGGGGTCCTACGAGCAGTACTTC. This is translated as CASSLVQGSYEQYF.